One sample yielded the 26 T cell receptor beta chains listed below, sequenced in a study of Graves' ophthalmopathy and Graves' hyperthyroidism. RNA transcripts served as template for amplifying TCR beta CDR3 sequences. An opening RT-PCR round employed HTBI primers and preceded a second-round multiplex PCR. Each CDR3 protein gets one entry after TCRdb re-called the multiplex PCR reads with MiXCR. Among about 740,000 distinct CDR3 sequences, roughly 40% were seen once, and the ten largest hold about 40%. The source material was peripheral blood. These receptors all stem from an adult man with Graves' ophthalmopathy.

Notes on this clonotype: One end of the junction is discordant with germline, which a read error may explain. The rearrangement joins TRBV25-1 to TRBJ2-2; perhaps D is TRBD1 or TRBD2 (5 bases each). Germline CDR1 is MGHDK and CDR2 is SYGVNS. The CDR3 length is 17 residues. CDR3 DNA: TGCGCCAGCAGCCACGTACAGAGGGGCTGGGTTGGCGGGGAGCTGTTTTTT. As protein: CASSHVQRGWVGGELFF.

This clonotype came up many times. The rearrangement links TRBV7-8 to TRBJ1-1, with 9 bases identical to TRBD1. Germline CDR1 and CDR2: SGHVS and FQNEAQ. Trimming at V came to 1 base and at J to 4 bases, leaving 7 bases not matched to a gene. CDR3 length: 16 amino acids. CDR3 protein: CASSLGTGVWSTEAFF. CDR3 coding DNA: TGTGCCAGCAGCTTAGGGACAGGGGTTTGGTCCACTGAAGCTTTCTTT.

Worth noting for this clonotype: With a much larger clone just one base away, this may be a read error. This chain connects TRBV29-1 to TRBJ2-2; 12 nucleotides line up with TRBD2. Germline V gene data show CDR1 as SQVTM and CDR2 as ANQGSEA. The CDR3 totals 13 residues. The CDR3 bases are TGCAGCGGACTAGCGGGAGAAGGTTGGGAGCCGTTTTTT. Translated: CSGLAGEGWEPFF.

This clonotype was detected many times. V and J are TRBV7-9 and TRBJ1-2; 9 bases agree with TRBD1. Trimming at V came to 7 bases and at J to 6 bases, leaving 9 bases not matched to a gene. Germline V gene data show CDR1 as SEHNR and CDR2 as FQNEAQ (reference sequence). This CDR3 contains 14 residues. CDR3 coding DNA: TGTGCCAGCAATCCGGGACAGGGTTCCCATGGCTACACCTTC. Translation: CASNPGQGSHGYTF. The full variable domain, rest sourced from reference TRBV7-9 and TRBJ1-2, is DTGVSQNPRHKITKRGQNVTFRCDPISEHNRLYWYRQTLGQGPEFLTYFQNEAQLEKSRLLSDRFSAERPKGSFSTLEIQRTEQGDSAMYLCASNPGQGSHGYTFGSGTRLTVV.

The sample holds a few counts of this clonotype. V is TRBV11-2 and J is TRBJ2-7; 7 bases are a match to TRBD1. Germline V CDR1 and CDR2: SGHAT, FQNNGV. V trimming: 5 bases; J trimming: 3 bases; junction bases outside the gene matches: 10. This CDR3 is 15 amino acids long. The CDR3 reads CASSPQPGGHYEQYF. CDR3 nucleotides: TGTGCCAGCAGCCCTCAGCCAGGGGGACACTACGAGCAGTACTTC.

This clonotype was seen ten or more times. The chain joins TRBV12-3 or TRBV12-4 to TRBJ1-5; D gene unclear. The V and J ends lost 5 bases and 7 bases respectively, with 12 bases between them. There are 13 residues in the CDR3. DNA of the CDR3: TGTGCCAGCAGTCCCATTGGAGGACAGCCCCAGCATTTT. This translates into CASSPIGGQPQHF.

The V and J genes are TRBV25-1 and TRBJ1-1; 8 bases line up with TRBD1. Unmatched junction bases numbered 5, after V lost 5 bases and J lost 0 bases. In germline, CDR1 is MGHDK, CDR2 SYGVNS. The CDR3 is made up of 15 amino acids. CDR3 DNA sequence: TGTGCCAGCAGTTTGTGGGACAGGATGAACACTGAAGCTTTCTTT. Amino acids: CASSLWDRMNTEAFF.

V and J are TRBV10-3 and TRBJ2-7; D gene unclear. Near its end, the DNA agrees better with TRBJ2-1, so the J call may be wrong. This CDR3 spans 13 amino acids. Germline loops: CDR1 ENHRY, CDR2 SYGVKD. DNA for the CDR3: TGTGCCATCAGCCCTACCGACGGCGAGCGGCAGTTCTTC. Translation gives CAISPTDGERQFF.

A note on this clonotype: A far larger clone is one base from this, pointing to a likely read error. Given the absence of the conserved phenylalanine or tryptophan at the CDR3 end, a read error is likely. The chain recombines TRBV24-1 with TRBJ1-5; 7 nucleotides align to TRBD1. The length of the CDR3 is 15 residues. Germline CDR1 is KGHDR and CDR2 is SFDVKD. The V and J ends lost 11 bases and 2 bases, in that order; junction bases with no gene match: 11. The CDR3 DNA sequence: TGTGCCAGCAGCCGTGACAGGGTTGGCAATCAGCCCCAGCATATT. Protein: CASSRDRVGNQPQHI.

CDR3 sequence reads: CSAFKIGLKNTIYF. In nucleotides, the CDR3 is TGCAGTGCTTTTAAAATCGGACTGAAAAACACCATATATTTT. The chain employs TRBV20-1 and TRBJ1-3; no reliable D call. CDR1 is DFQATT, CDR2 SNEGSKA, per germline (reference sequence). The ends were cut back, 5 bases at V and 6 bases at J, with 17 bases in the middle. CDR3 length: 14 residues.

The sample holds many counts of this clonotype. The chain combines TRBV9 with TRBJ1-2, with D unclear. Trimming shortened V by 4 bases and J by 5 bases, and 15 bases separated the two germline ends. Germline CDR1 and CDR2: SGDLS and YYNGEE. The CDR3 extends over 14 amino acids. CDR3: CASSPSGSLYGYTF. The CDR3 bases are TGTGCCAGCAGCCCATCCGGGTCGCTTTATGGCTACACCTTC.

The chain uses TRBV2 and TRBJ1-1; no clear D gene. This CDR3 contains 11 residues. The germline V gene has CDR1 SNHLY and CDR2 FYNNEI. The germline V and J ends were trimmed by 8 bases and 4 bases, with 8 bases remaining between them. CDR3 in amino acids: CASLGSTEAFF. DNA for the CDR3: TGTGCCAGCCTGGGGAGCACTGAAGCTTTCTTT.

This clonotype occurred many times. The chain recombines TRBV29-1 with TRBJ1-6, with a tentative D call TRBD1 (5 bases). Germline values: CDR1 SQVTM, CDR2 ANQGSEA. The V gene lost 7 bases and the J gene lost 1 base, with 8 bases spanning the gap. The CDR3 has 13 residues. This CDR3 reads CSDYRSYNSPLHF. In nucleotides, the CDR3 is TGCAGCGACTACAGGTCCTATAATTCACCCCTCCACTTT.

This clonotype was recorded many times. The chain uses TRBV7-9 and TRBJ1-2; weak D call: TRBD1 (5 bases). Deletions cut 5 bases from V and 4 bases from J, with 11 bases between. Germline CDR1 SEHNR, CDR2 FQNEAQ (reference sequence). The CDR3 is 13 residues long. The CDR3 protein is CASSITGAYGYTF. CDR3 bases: TGTGCCAGCAGCATAACAGGTGCCTATGGCTACACCTTC.

This clonotype appeared a few times. The V and J genes are TRBV7-9 and TRBJ2-7, with 8 bases aligning to TRBD1. Germline trimming cut 2 bases from V and 7 bases from J; bases unmatched to any gene: 16. This CDR3 has 17 residues. Germline lookup yields CDR1 SEHNR and CDR2 FQNEAQ (reference sequence). The CDR3 coding sequence is TGTGCCAGCAGCTTATCTATATGGTCAGGGGGCCCAGGAGAGCAGTACTTC. Translation gives CASSLSIWSGGPGEQYF.

V gene TRBV7-8 combines with J gene TRBJ2-7, with 7 bases aligning to TRBD1. Germline CDR1 and CDR2: SGHVS and FQNEAQ. This CDR3 spans 15 amino acids. The V and J ends lost 1 base and 0 bases, in that order; junction bases with no gene match: 3. The CDR3 protein is CASSLVGQNSYEQYF. CDR3 sequence (DNA): TGTGCCAGCAGCTTAGTGGGACAGAACTCCTACGAGCAGTACTTC.

The chain recombines TRBV2 with TRBJ2-5; 7 bases map to TRBD1. Germline values: CDR1 SNHLY, CDR2 FYNNEI. The trim removed 7 bases at V and 2 bases at J, leaving 7 bases unmatched. CDR3 length: 14 residues. The DNA of the CDR3 is TGTGCCAGCACATCGGGGACAGAGCAAGAGACCCAGTACTTC. Protein sequence: CASTSGTEQETQYF. Filled out from reference TRBV2 and TRBJ2-5, the complete variable domain reads EPEVTQTPSHQVTQMGQEVILRCVPISNHLYFYWYRQILGQKVEFLVSFYNNEISEKSEIFDDQFSVERPDGSNFTLKIRSTKLEDSAMYFCASTSGTEQETQYFGPGTRLLVL.

This clonotype appeared a few times. This chain links TRBV19 with TRBJ1-1, with D unresolved. The CDR3 totals 13 residues. The V gene's germline CDR1 is LNHDA and CDR2 SQIVND (reference sequence). The germline V and J ends were trimmed by 9 bases and 11 bases, with 22 bases remaining between them. CDR3 protein: CASSSPGRPMAFF. CDR3 nucleotide sequence: TGTGCCAGCTCATCCCCCGGAAGGCCGATGGCTTTCTTT.

This clonotype was counted at least ten times. V gene TRBV15 combines with J gene TRBJ1-1, with 8 nucleotides matching TRBD1. Germline V gene sequence: CDR1 LNHNV, CDR2 YYDKDF (reference sequence). With V trimmed by 2 bases and J by 2 bases, 10 bases remained unmatched. The CDR3 spans 17 residues. The CDR3 nucleotides read TGTGCCACCAGCAGATTAGACAGGGGCGGTCGAAACACTGAAGCTTTCTTT. This encodes CATSRLDRGGRNTEAFF.

The chain couples TRBV15 to TRBJ2-5; D may be TRBD2 (5 bases). Germline V gene lookup returns CDR1 LNHNV and CDR2 YYDKDF (reference sequence). This CDR3 comprises 16 residues. Trimming removed 0 bases from V and 5 bases from J, with 16 bases in between. CDR3 sequence: CATSRDRPTGEETQYF. The CDR3 DNA reads TGTGCCACCAGCAGAGACAGGCCCACCGGGGAGGAGACCCAGTACTTC.

This chain uses TRBV7-9 with TRBJ1-6, with TRBD1 as a possible D gene (6 bases). The CDR3 is 15 residues long. Trimming removed 5 bases from V and 5 bases from J, with 13 bases in between. The germline CDR1 and CDR2 sequences are SEHNR and FQNEAQ (reference sequence). DNA for the CDR3: TGTGCCAGCAGCCAAGAGGACAGAAATAATTCACCCCTCCACTTT. It encodes CASSQEDRNNSPLHF.

The V gene is TRBV9, the J gene TRBJ1-2, with 8 bases aligning to TRBD1. The germline gives CDR1 SGDLS, CDR2 YYNGEE. The CDR3 is 15 residues long. The V segment lost 4 bases and the J segment 5 bases; nucleotides outside the gene matches: 10. CDR3 DNA: TGTGCCAGCAGCTTAATAGCCGGGACAGGTTATGGCTACACCTTC. Translation gives CASSLIAGTGYGYTF.

This clonotype was counted many times. The gene calls are TRBV7-2 and TRBJ1-1, with 7 bases lining up with TRBD1. Germline assignment: CDR1 SGHTA and CDR2 FQGNSA. The CDR3 runs 14 residues. Unmatched junction bases numbered 8, after V lost 5 bases and J lost 5 bases. CDR3 in amino acids: CASSTRQGETEAFF. In nucleotides, the CDR3 is TGTGCCAGCAGCACCCGACAGGGTGAGACTGAAGCTTTCTTT. Using reference TRBV7-2 and TRBJ1-1 for the parts outside the CDR3, the full variable domain is GAGVSQSPSNKVTEKGKDVELRCDPISGHTALYWYRQSLGQGLEFLIYFQGNSAPDKSGLPSDRFSAERTGGSVSTLTIQRTQQEDSAVYLCASSTRQGETEAFFGQGTRLTVV.

This clonotype turned up a few times. The gene calls are TRBV19 and TRBJ2-7, with D possibly TRBD2 on 5 matching bases. The CDR3 runs to 12 residues. Trimming cost V 8 bases and J 2 bases, with 10 bases left between them. Germline loops: CDR1 LNHDA, CDR2 SQIVND (reference sequence). This chain's CDR3 is CASGGATYEQYF. As DNA, the CDR3 is TGTGCCAGTGGAGGCGCAACCTACGAGCAGTACTTC.

Notes on this clonotype: Being one base from a much bigger clone, this may be a read error. The chain recombines TRBV25-1 with TRBJ2-2; 13 nucleotides align to TRBD2. Germline V gene sequence: CDR1 MGHDK, CDR2 SYGVNS. V was clipped by 6 bases and J by 7 bases; unmatched bases: 5. The CDR3 extends over 15 amino acids. The CDR3 spells CASSLTSGRLGELFF. The CDR3 DNA is TGTGCCAGCAGCCTGACTAGCGGGAGGCTCGGGGAGCTGTTTTTT.

As concerns this clonotype: Compared with germline, one end of the junction differs, possibly owing to a read error. The chain has TRBV10-2 and TRBJ1-6, with 8 bases matching TRBD1. The CDR3 is 14 residues long. Germline V lookup: CDR1 WSHSY, CDR2 SAAADI. CDR3 nucleotide sequence: TGTGCCAGCAGGTCCGACAGGGGCGGGTCACCCCTCCACTTT. Translating it yields CASRSDRGGSPLHF.